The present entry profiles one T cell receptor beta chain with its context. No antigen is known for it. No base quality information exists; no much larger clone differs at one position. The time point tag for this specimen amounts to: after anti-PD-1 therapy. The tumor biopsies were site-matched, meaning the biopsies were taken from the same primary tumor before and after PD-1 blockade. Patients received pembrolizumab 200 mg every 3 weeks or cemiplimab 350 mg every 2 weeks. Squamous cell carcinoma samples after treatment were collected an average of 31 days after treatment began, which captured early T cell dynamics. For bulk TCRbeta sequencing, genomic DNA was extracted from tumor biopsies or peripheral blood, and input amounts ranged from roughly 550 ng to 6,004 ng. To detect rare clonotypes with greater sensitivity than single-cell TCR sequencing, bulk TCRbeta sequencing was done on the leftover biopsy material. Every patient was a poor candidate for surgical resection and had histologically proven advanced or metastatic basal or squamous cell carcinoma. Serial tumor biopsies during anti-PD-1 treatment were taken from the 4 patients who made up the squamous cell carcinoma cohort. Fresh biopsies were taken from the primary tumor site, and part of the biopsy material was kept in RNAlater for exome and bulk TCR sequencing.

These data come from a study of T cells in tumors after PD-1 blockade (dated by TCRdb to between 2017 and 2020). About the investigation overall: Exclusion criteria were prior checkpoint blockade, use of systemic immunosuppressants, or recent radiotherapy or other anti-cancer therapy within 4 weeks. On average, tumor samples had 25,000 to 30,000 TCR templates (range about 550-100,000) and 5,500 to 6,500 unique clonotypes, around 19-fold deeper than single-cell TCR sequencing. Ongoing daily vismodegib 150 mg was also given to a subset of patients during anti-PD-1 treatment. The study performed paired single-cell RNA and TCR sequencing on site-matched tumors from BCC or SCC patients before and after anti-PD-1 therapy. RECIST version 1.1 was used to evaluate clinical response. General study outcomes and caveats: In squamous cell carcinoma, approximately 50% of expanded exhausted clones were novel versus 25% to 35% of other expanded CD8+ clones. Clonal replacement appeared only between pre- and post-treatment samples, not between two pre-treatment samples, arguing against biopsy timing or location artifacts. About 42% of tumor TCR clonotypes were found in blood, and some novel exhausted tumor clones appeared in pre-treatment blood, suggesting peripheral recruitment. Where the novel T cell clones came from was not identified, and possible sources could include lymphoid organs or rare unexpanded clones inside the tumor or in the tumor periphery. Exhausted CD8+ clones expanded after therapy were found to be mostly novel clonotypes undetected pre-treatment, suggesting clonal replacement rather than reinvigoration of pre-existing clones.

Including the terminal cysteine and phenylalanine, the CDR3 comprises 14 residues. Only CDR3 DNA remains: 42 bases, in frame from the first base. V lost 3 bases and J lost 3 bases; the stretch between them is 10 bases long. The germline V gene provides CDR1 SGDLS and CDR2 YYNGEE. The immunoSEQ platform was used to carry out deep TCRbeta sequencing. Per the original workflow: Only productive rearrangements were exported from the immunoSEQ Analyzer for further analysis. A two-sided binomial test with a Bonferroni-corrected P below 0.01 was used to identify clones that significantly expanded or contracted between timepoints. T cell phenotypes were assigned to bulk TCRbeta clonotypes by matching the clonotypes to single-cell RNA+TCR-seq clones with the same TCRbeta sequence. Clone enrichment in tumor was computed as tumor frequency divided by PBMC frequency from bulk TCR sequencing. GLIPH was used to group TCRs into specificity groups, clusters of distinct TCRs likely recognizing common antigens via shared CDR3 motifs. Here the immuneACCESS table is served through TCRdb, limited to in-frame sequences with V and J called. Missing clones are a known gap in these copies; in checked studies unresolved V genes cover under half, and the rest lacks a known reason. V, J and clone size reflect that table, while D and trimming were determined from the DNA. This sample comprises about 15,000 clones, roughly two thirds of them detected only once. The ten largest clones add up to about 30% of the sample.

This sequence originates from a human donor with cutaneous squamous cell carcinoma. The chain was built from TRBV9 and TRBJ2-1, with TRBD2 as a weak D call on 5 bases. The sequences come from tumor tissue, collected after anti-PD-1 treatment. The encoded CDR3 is CASSGRVGYNEQFF. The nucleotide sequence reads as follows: TGTGCCAGCAGCGGGCGGGTTGGCTACAATGAGCAGTTCTTC.